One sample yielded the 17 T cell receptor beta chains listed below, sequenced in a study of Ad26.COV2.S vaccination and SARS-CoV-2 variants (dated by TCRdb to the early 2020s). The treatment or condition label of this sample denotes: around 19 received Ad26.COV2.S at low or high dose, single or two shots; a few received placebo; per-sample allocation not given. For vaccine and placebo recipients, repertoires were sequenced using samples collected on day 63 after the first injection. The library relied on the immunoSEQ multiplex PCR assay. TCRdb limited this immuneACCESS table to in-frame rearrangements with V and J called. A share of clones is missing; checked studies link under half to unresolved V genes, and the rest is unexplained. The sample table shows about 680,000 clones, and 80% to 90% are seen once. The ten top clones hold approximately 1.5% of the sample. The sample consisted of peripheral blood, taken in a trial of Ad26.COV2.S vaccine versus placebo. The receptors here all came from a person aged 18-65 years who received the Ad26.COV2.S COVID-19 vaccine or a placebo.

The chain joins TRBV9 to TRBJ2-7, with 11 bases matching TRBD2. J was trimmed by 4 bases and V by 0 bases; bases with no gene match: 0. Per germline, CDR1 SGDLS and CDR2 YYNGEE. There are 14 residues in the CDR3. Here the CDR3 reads CASSVGLAGYEQYF. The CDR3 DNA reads TGTGCCAGCAGCGTAGGACTAGCGGGGTACGAGCAGTACTTC. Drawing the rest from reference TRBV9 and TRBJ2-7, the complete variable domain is DSGVTQTPKHLITATGQRVTLRCSPRSGDLSVYWYQQSLDQGLQFLIQYYNGEERAKGNILERFSAQQFPDLHSELNLSSLELGDSALYFCASSVGLAGYEQYFGPGTRLTVT.

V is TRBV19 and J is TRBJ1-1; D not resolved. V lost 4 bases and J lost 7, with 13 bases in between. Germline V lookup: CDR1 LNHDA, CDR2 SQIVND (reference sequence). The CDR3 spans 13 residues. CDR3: CASSRREVDEAFF. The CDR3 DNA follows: TGTGCCAGTAGTAGGAGGGAAGTAGATGAAGCTTTCTTT.

CDR3 nucleotides: TGTGCCAGCAGGGGGGGTGCCCTCTCTGGCTACACCTTC. Residues: CASRGGALSGYTF. This chain joins TRBV2 and TRBJ1-2; possible D gene TRBD1, 5 bases. The V gene's germline CDR1 is SNHLY and CDR2 FYNNEI. V lost 6 bases and J lost 7, with 15 bases in between. The CDR3 extends over 13 amino acids.

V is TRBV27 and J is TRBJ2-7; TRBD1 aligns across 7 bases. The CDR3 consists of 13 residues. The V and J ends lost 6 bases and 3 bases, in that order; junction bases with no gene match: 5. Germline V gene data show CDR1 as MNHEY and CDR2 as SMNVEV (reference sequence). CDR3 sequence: CASRRDRNYEQYF. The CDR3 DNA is TGTGCCAGCAGAAGGGACAGAAACTACGAGCAGTACTTC.

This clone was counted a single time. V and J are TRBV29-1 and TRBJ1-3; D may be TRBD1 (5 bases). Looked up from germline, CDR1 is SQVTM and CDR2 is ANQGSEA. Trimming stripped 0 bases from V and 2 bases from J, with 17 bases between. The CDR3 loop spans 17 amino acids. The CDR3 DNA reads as TGCAGCGTTGAAGATCAGAAGGGGCTCCTCGCTGGAAACACCATATATTTT. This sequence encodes CSVEDQKGLLAGNTIYF.

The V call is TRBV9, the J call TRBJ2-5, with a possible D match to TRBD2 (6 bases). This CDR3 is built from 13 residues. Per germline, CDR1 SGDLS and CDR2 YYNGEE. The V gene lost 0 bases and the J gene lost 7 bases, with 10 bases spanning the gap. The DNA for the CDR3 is TGTGCCAGCAGCGTAGGGGATAGCGGGACCCAGTACTTC. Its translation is CASSVGDSGTQYF.

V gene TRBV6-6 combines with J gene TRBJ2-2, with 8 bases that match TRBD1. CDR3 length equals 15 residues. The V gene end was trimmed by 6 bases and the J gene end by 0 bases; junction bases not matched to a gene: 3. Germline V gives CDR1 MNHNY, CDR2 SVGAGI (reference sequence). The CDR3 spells CASSPGGANTGELFF. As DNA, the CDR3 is TGTGCCAGCAGCCCAGGGGGCGCGAACACCGGGGAGCTGTTTTTT.

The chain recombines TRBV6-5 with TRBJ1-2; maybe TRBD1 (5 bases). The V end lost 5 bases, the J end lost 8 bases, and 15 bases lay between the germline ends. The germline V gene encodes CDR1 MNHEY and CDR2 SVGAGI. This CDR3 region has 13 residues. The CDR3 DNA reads TGTGCCAGCAGTCGAGGAGATAAGGGGGGCTACACCTTC. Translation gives CASSRGDKGGYTF.

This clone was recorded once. The CDR3: CASSRVGDKETQYF. For the CDR3, the DNA is TGCGCCAGCAGCCGCGTGGGGGACAAAGAGACCCAGTACTTC. The chain carries TRBV5-1 and TRBJ2-5, with D perhaps TRBD1 (6 bases). With 4 bases removed from V and 3 bases from J, the gap between germline ends came to 13 bases. Looked up from germline, CDR1 is SGHRS and CDR2 is YFSETQ. The CDR3 runs 14 residues.

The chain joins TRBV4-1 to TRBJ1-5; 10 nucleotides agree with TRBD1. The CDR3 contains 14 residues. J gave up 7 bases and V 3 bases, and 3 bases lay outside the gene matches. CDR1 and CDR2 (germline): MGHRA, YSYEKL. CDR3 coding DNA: TGCGCCAGCAGCCACAGGACAGGGGGGCAGCCCCAGCATTTT. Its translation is CASSHRTGGQPQHF.

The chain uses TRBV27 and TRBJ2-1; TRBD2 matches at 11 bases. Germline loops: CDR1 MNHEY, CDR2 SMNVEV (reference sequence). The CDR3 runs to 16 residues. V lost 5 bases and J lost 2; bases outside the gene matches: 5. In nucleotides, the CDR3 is TGTGCCAGCAGTGACTATAGCGGGAGGGCCTACAATGAGCAGTTCTTC. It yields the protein CASSDYSGRAYNEQFF.

The CDR3, as DNA: TGTGCCAGCAGAGGGACATCGGAAACCAATGAGCAGTTCTTC. Amino acid sequence: CASRGTSETNEQFF. The V call is TRBV27, the J call TRBJ2-1; a possible D gene is TRBD1 (6 bases). Germline V gene sequence: CDR1 MNHEY, CDR2 SMNVEV (reference sequence). The CDR3 contains 14 residues. Trimming took 6 bases from V and 6 from J, leaving 15 bases between them.

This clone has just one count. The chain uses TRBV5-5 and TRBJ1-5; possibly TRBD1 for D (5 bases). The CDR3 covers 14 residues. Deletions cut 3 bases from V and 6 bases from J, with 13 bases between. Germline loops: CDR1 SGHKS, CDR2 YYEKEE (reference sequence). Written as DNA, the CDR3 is TGTGCCAGCAGCTCCCTCAGGGTAGGTCAGCCCCAGCATTTT. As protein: CASSSLRVGQPQHF.

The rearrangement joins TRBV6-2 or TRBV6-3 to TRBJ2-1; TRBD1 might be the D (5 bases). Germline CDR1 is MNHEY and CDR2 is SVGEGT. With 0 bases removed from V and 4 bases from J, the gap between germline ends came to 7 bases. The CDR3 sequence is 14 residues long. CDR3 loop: CASSYSRQYNEQFF. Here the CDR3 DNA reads TGTGCCAGCAGTTACTCGAGACAGTACAATGAGCAGTTCTTC.

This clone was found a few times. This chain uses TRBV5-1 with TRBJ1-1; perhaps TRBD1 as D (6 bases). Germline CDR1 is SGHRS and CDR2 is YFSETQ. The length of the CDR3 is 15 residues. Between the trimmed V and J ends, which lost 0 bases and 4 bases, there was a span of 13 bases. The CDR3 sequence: CASSLAGAQGTEAFF. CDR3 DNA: TGCGCCAGCAGCTTGGCGGGGGCTCAGGGCACTGAAGCTTTCTTT.

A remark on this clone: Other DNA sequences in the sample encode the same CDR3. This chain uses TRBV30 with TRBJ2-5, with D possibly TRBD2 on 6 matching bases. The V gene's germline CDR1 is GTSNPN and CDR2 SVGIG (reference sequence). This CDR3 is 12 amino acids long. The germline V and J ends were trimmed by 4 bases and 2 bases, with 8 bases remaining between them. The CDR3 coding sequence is TGTGCCTGGAATAGCGGACAAGAGACCCAGTACTTC. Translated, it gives CAWNSGQETQYF. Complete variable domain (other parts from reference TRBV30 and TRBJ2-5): SQTIHQWPATLVQPVGSPLSLECTVEGTSNPNLYWYRQAAGRGLQLLFYSVGIGQISSEVPQNLSASRPQDRQFILSSKKLLLSDSGFYLCAWNSGQETQYFGPGTRLLVL.

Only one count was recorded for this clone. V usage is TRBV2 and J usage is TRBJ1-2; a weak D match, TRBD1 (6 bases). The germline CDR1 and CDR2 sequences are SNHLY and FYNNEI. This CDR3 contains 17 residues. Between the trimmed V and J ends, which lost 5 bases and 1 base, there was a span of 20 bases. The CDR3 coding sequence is TGTGCCAGCAGTCGCATGATGGGGGCTCTGATTAACTATGGCTACACCTTC. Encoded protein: CASSRMMGALINYGYTF.